The rows below give T cell receptor beta chains drawn from one sample of a study of PD-L1 blockade in urothelial cancer. The assay was immunoSEQ multiplex PCR, and TCRdb's table has in-frame clones only and misses some. In the table there are roughly 45,000 clones, 82% of which are singletons. The sequencing here drew on PBMCs, taken around atezolizumab (anti-PD-L1) treatment. All receptors derive from a man aged 55 to 70 with urothelial cancer. Each CDR3 is given with its conserved first and last residue. The D gene is left open where the match is weak. Only some rows state a clone size, as once, few, many or a class for expanded clones.

j_call,v_call,d_call,clone_size,cdr3_nt,cdr3_aa
TRBJ2-3,TRBV19,NA,NA,TGTGCCAGTAGTCTTCGGACTACCACAGATACGCAGTATTTT,CASSLRTTTDTQYF
TRBJ2-7,TRBV7-2,TRBD1,NA,TGTGCCAGCAGCTCGGGACAGGGTTTTTACGAGCAGTACTTC,CASSSGQGFYEQYF
TRBJ2-2,TRBV7-6,TRBD2,once,TGTGCCAGCAGCTGGGGAGGGAGGGGCTCCGCGAACACCGGGGAGCTGTTTTTT,CASSWGGRGSANTGELFF
TRBJ1-2,TRBV28,NA,NA,TGTGCCAGCAGCTCTCCGGGGGGGGGCGAGGGCTATGGCTACACCTTC,CASSSPGGGEGYGYTF
TRBJ1-5,TRBV30,TRBD1,once,TGTGCCTGTAACAGGGGCCGGGGCAATCAGCCCCAGCATTTT,CACNRGRGNQPQHF
TRBJ2-7,TRBV11-2,NA,NA,TGTGCCAGCAGCTTAGCCGGAGGCGAGCAGTACTTC,CASSLAGGEQYF
TRBJ1-5,TRBV7-2,TRBD1,NA,TGTGCCAGCAGCGCGACAGGGGAAGTGAATAGCAATCAGCCCCAGCATTTT,CASSATGEVNSNQPQHF
TRBJ2-1,TRBV10-3,TRBD2,once,TGTGCCAATAGCGGGGATGGGGTACATGAGCAGTTCTTC,CANSGDGVHEQFF
TRBJ1-4,TRBV5-1,NA,NA,TGCACCAGCAGCTTAGGACAGCTTAATGAAAAACTGTTTTTT,CTSSLGQLNEKLFF
TRBJ1-6,TRBV6-6,NA,NA,TGTGCCAGCAGTTATTCGGGGGTGGGCTCACCCCTCCACTTT,CASSYSGVGSPLHF
TRBJ1-2,TRBV29-1,NA,few,TGCAGCGTTGATCTGGGGGGGAGGGTCTTC,CSVDLGGRVF
TRBJ1-1,TRBV5-1,NA,NA,TGCGCCAGCAGCGCCGAAGGGGGTAGCACTGAAGCTTTCTTT,CASSAEGGSTEAFF
TRBJ1-2,TRBV25-1,NA,NA,TGTGCCAGCAGTGAATATAATCGGGGAAACTATGGCTACACCTTC,CASSEYNRGNYGYTF
TRBJ2-7,TRBV5-6,TRBD1,NA,TGTGCCAGCAGCCTCCAGGGGGCCGTGACCTACGAGCAGTACTTC,CASSLQGAVTYEQYF
TRBJ1-6,TRBV28,NA,NA,TGTGCCAGCAGTCAGACGGGACTAAATTCACCCCTCCACTTT,CASSQTGLNSPLHF
TRBJ1-1,TRBV7-6,NA,NA,TGTGCCAGCAGCCTACAGGGTAACACTGAAGCTTTCTTT,CASSLQGNTEAFF
TRBJ2-7,TRBV5-1,TRBD2,NA,TGCGCCAGCAGCACAGGACTAGCGGGTACCTACGAGCAGTACTTC,CASSTGLAGTYEQYF
TRBJ2-1,TRBV4-3,TRBD2,few,TGCGCCAGCAGCCAAAGAGGGGTAGCGGGAGGGTACAATGAGCAGTTCTTC,CASSQRGVAGGYNEQFF
TRBJ2-5,TRBV28,NA,few,TGTGCCAGCAGCTCTGGGTACCGGGGAGGGACCCAGTACTTC,CASSSGYRGGTQYF
TRBJ2-1,TRBV2,TRBD2,once,TGTGCCAGCAGGGGACTAGCGGGGGCCTACAATGAGCAGTTCTTC,CASRGLAGAYNEQFF
TRBJ2-7,TRBV6-5,TRBD1,few,TGTGCCAGCAGCCGGGACAGGAGATCCTACGAGCAGTACTTC,CASSRDRRSYEQYF
TRBJ2-2,TRBV5-1,TRBD1,NA,TGCGCCAGCTTCGCCCTAACAGGGGTGGCCGGGGAGCTGTTTTTT,CASFALTGVAGELFF
TRBJ1-2,TRBV28,NA,NA,TGTGCCAGCAGTCGGACAGACTATGGCTACACCTTC,CASSRTDYGYTF
TRBJ1-1,TRBV19,NA,NA,TGTGCCAGTAGTCCCCGGACAGACAACACTGAAGCTTTCTTT,CASSPRTDNTEAFF
TRBJ2-7,TRBV29-1,TRBD1,once,TGCAGCGTTGTACCGGGACAGGGTAACGAGCAGTACTTC,CSVVPGQGNEQYF
TRBJ1-1,TRBV23-1,TRBD1,NA,TGCGCCAGCAGTCGTGAACGACAGGGGGGCGCCGAGAACACTGAAGCTTTCTTT,CASSRERQGGAENTEAFF
TRBJ2-7,TRBV5-4,NA,NA,TGTGCCAGCAATCGCGACAAGGCCTACGAGCAGTACTTC,CASNRDKAYEQYF
TRBJ2-2,TRBV5-1,NA,NA,TGCGCCAGCAGCACTCGGACAGAAGCGAACACCGGGGAGCTGTTTTTT,CASSTRTEANTGELFF
TRBJ1-1,TRBV20-1,NA,NA,TGCAGTGCCGGTCCGCACACTGAAGCTTTCTTT,CSAGPHTEAFF
TRBJ2-1,TRBV7-9,NA,NA,TGTGCCAGCATCCTAGGTGGGGGGGCTGGCCATAATGAGCAGTTCTTC,CASILGGGAGHNEQFF
TRBJ2-6,TRBV11-1,TRBD1,NA,TGTGCCAGCAGCCTCGACAGGGGTGCTGGGGCCAACGTCCTGACTTTC,CASSLDRGAGANVLTF
TRBJ1-5,TRBV28,NA,few,TGTGCCAGCAGGTCCGGACAGTTCATCCAGCCCCAGCATTTT,CASRSGQFIQPQHF
TRBJ1-1,TRBV18,NA,once,TGTGCCAGCTCACGACTTCCTTTGGACACTGAAGCTTTCTTT,CASSRLPLDTEAFF
TRBJ1-1,TRBV12-5,NA,once,TGTGCTAGTGGTTTGGCCGGGGAGGTTGAAGCTTTCTTT,CASGLAGEVEAFF
TRBJ2-5,TRBV6-5,NA,NA,TGTGCCAGCAGGAGCGGAGGCGAAGAGACCCAGTACTTC,CASRSGGEETQYF
TRBJ1-1,TRBV6-1,NA,NA,TGTGCCAGCAGTGAAAATACAGGGACCACTGAAGCTTTCTTT,CASSENTGTTEAFF
TRBJ2-5,TRBV15,NA,NA,TGTGCCACCAGCAGAGATCCCCAGAAAGAGACCCAGTACTTC,CATSRDPQKETQYF
TRBJ1-1,TRBV6-5,NA,NA,TGTGCCAGCAGTAGGGGTCTAAACACTGAAGCTTTCTTT,CASSRGLNTEAFF
TRBJ2-7,TRBV7-9,NA,NA,TGTGCCAGCAGCCTTCCCTACGAGCAGTACTTC,CASSLPYEQYF
TRBJ2-2,TRBV4-1,TRBD2,NA,TGCGCCAGCAGCCAAGTGGGACTAGTATCCGGGGAGCTGTTTTTT,CASSQVGLVSGELFF
TRBJ2-7,TRBV4-2,TRBD2,NA,TGTGCCAGCAGCGTTAGCGGGGGGCCCAACGAGCAGTACTTC,CASSVSGGPNEQYF
TRBJ2-7,TRBV30,NA,NA,TGTGCCTGGACACTGGGAGTCTCCTACGAGCAGTACTTC,CAWTLGVSYEQYF
TRBJ1-6,TRBV27,NA,NA,TGTGCCAGCAGTTTGTCCAGGGATTCACCCCTCCACTTT,CASSLSRDSPLHF